These 18 T cell receptor beta chains were sequenced from one sample in a study of cytomegalovirus exposure and HLA in healthy donors. Primers included in the PCR were 60 Vbeta and 13 Jbeta primers. The table came from immunoSEQ multiplex PCR; TCRdb's copy has only in-frame clones and leaves some out. The data contain 210,000 or so clones, 80% to 90% of them seen just once; the ten biggest clones take up roughly 1.3%. The sequenced sample was PBMCs. These receptors all stem from a young man in good health and CMV-seronegative.

As for this clone: At one boundary the junction diverges from the germline segment, which might be a read error. The chain combines TRBV7-9 with TRBJ1-2; 8 bases agree with TRBD1. This CDR3 is 17 amino acids long. CDR1 is SEHNR, CDR2 FQNEAQ, per germline (reference sequence). Here the CDR3 DNA reads TGTTCCAGCAGCTTAACGGACAGGGAAGGTGCAGGGCATGGCTACACCTTC. Protein product: CSSSLTDREGAGHGYTF. Based on the CDR3 plus reference TRBV7-9 and TRBJ1-2, the full variable domain is DTGVSQNPRHKITKRGQNVTFRCDPISEHNRLYWYRQTLGQGPEFLTYFQNEAQLEKSRLLSDRFSAERPKGSFSTLEIQRTEQGDSAMYLCSSSLTDREGAGHGYTFGSGTRLTVV.

The J gene is TRBJ1-4, the V gene TRBV6-5, with TRBD1 identical over 8 bases. Germline V gene data show CDR1 as MNHEY and CDR2 as SVGAGI. J was trimmed by 7 bases and V by 6 bases; bases with no gene match: 10. CDR3 length equals 15 residues. The CDR3 region has the DNA TGTGCCAGCAGCTCCGGGACAGGTGTCGGTGAAAAACTGTTTTTT. This translates into CASSSGTGVGEKLFF.

This clone was seen just once. V gene TRBV28 combines with J gene TRBJ1-2; 10 nucleotides align to TRBD1. V lost 5 bases, J lost 7 bases, and 10 bases stayed unmatched. The CDR3 totals 15 residues. The germline CDR1 and CDR2 sequences are MDHEN and SYDVKM. The CDR3 here is CASSPIRQGATGYTF. The CDR3 nucleotides are TGTGCCAGCAGTCCCATTCGACAGGGGGCTACTGGCTACACCTTC.

This sequence joins TRBV27 and TRBJ2-5; TRBD2 matches 7 bases. V shed 3 bases, J shed 5 bases, and the junction held 12 bases outside the gene matches. The CDR3 has 16 amino acids. Germline lookup yields CDR1 MNHEY and CDR2 SMNVEV (reference sequence). The CDR3 DNA follows: TGTGCCAGCAGTTTTCTCGGGACTACGAGTCCGGAGACCCAGTACTTC. Its translation is CASSFLGTTSPETQYF.

The chain employs TRBV19 and TRBJ1-2; 12 bases map to TRBD1. CDR1 is LNHDA, CDR2 SQIVND, per germline (reference sequence). This CDR3 contains 17 residues. Unmatched junction bases numbered 10, after V lost 4 bases and J lost 4 bases. Written as DNA, the CDR3 is TGTGCCAGTAGTACCTCGGGACAGGGGGCAACTTTCTATGGCTACACCTTC. Protein: CASSTSGQGATFYGYTF.

The chain combines TRBV6-5 with TRBJ1-2; D uncertain. V dropped 8 bases and J dropped 3 bases, with 10 bases sitting between them. Germline CDR1 reads MNHEY; CDR2 reads SVGAGI. This CDR3 contains 12 residues. The CDR3 here is CASAKGDYGYTF. The CDR3 DNA is TGTGCCAGCGCCAAGGGAGACTATGGCTACACCTTC.

This clone was observed a handful of times. V usage is TRBV4-1 and J usage is TRBJ2-1; possibly TRBD1 for D (5 bases). V gave up 7 bases and J gave up 5 bases, with 18 bases separating them. CDR3 length: 15 residues. The germline V gene encodes CDR1 MGHRA and CDR2 YSYEKL. The CDR3 DNA follows: TGCGCCAGCACCGAGACACAGGACCTAAACAATGAGCAGTTCTTC. This gives the protein CASTETQDLNNEQFF.

This chain uses TRBV7-9 with TRBJ2-1, with 8 bases identical to TRBD2. Trimming cost V 3 bases and J 5 bases; bases outside gene matches: 3. The germline V gene encodes CDR1 SEHNR and CDR2 FQNEAQ (reference sequence). CDR3 length: 14 residues. This CDR3 is CASSLTGGHNEQFF. The CDR3 nucleotides read TGTGCCAGCAGCTTGACGGGGGGGCACAATGAGCAGTTCTTC.

This clone has a handful of counts. V gene TRBV5-6 combines with J gene TRBJ2-1, with 12 positions matching TRBD2. The germline V gene has CDR1 SGHDT and CDR2 YYEEEE. Trimming at V came to 1 base and at J to 2 bases, leaving 1 base not matched to a gene. The CDR3 has 16 residues. Here the CDR3 reads CASSLPSGGAYNEQFF. DNA of the CDR3: TGTGCCAGCAGCTTGCCTAGCGGGGGGGCCTACAATGAGCAGTTCTTC.

The chain uses TRBV29-1 and TRBJ1-2, with unresolved D. V was shortened by 3 bases and J by 5 bases, with 10 bases between the two germline ends. CDR1 and CDR2 (germline): SQVTM, ANQGSEA. The CDR3 is 12 residues long. CDR3 in amino acids: CSVDFELYGYTF. DNA for the CDR3: TGCAGCGTTGATTTCGAACTATATGGCTACACCTTC.

V is TRBV18 and J is TRBJ1-2; 7 bases are shared with TRBD1. CDR1 is KGHSH, CDR2 LQKENI, per germline. Trimming removed 3 bases from V and 4 bases from J; junction bases left unmatched: 5. The CDR3 contains 14 residues. CDR3 in amino acids: CASSPNTGAYGYTF. CDR3 DNA: TGTGCCAGCTCACCTAACACAGGGGCCTATGGCTACACCTTC.

The chain joins TRBV5-1 to TRBJ2-7; weak D call: TRBD2 (5 bases). There are 15 residues in the CDR3. Trimming cost V 3 bases and J 3 bases, with 16 bases left between them. Per germline, CDR1 SGHRS and CDR2 YFSETQ. The CDR3 nucleotides are TGCGCCAGCAGCTGGGGAGTGGGCAGCCACTACGAGCAGTACTTC. Its protein product is CASSWGVGSHYEQYF. Combining the CDR3 with reference TRBV5-1 and TRBJ2-7 gives the whole variable domain KAGVTQTPRYLIKTRGQQVTLSCSPISGHRSVSWYQQTPGQGLQFLFEYFSETQRNKGNFPGRFSGRQFSNSRSEMNVSTLELGDSALYLCASSWGVGSHYEQYFGPGTRLTVT.

This clone has only a few counts. The chain recombines TRBV30 with TRBJ2-7, with 7 bases that match TRBD1. Germline assignment: CDR1 GTSNPN and CDR2 SVGIG (reference sequence). This CDR3 contains 13 residues. V was pared by 4 bases and J by 7 bases, with 10 bases of the junction left unmatched. The DNA of the CDR3 is TGTGCCTGGACCCTCGGACAGGTCGAAGAGCAGTACTTC. Its protein product is CAWTLGQVEEQYF.

V and J are TRBV29-1 and TRBJ1-2; 8 bases are a match to TRBD1. The germline V gene encodes CDR1 SQVTM and CDR2 ANQGSEA. The CDR3 covers 14 residues. Trimming at V came to 2 bases and at J to 5 bases, leaving 7 bases not matched to a gene. In DNA, the CDR3 is TGCAGCGTTGAAATGCAGGGGGCTCGGTATGGCTACACCTTC. Translating gives CSVEMQGARYGYTF.

The CDR3 DNA reads TGTGCCAGCAGTCCCGACCGCGGGGGCAGCGGCTACACCTTC. The encoded protein is CASSPDRGGSGYTF. This rearrangement joins TRBV6-6 to TRBJ1-2, with D possibly matching TRBD1 (6 bases). Trimming removed 5 bases from V and 8 bases from J, with 18 bases in between. The CDR3 length is 14 residues. Germline CDR1 and CDR2: MNHNY and SVGAGI (reference sequence).

The chain links TRBV5-1 to TRBJ2-7, with 10 positions matching TRBD1. V dropped 0 bases and J dropped 3; count of bases not matched to a gene: 6. The germline gives CDR1 SGHRS, CDR2 YFSETQ. CDR3 length equals 16 residues. In DNA form, the CDR3 reads TGCGCCAGCAGCTTGGGGCCCCGGGACAGGGGCTACGAGCAGTACTTC. Protein product: CASSLGPRDRGYEQYF.

The chain recombines TRBV28 with TRBJ1-5, with D perhaps matching TRBD1 (6 bases). Germline values: CDR1 MDHEN, CDR2 SYDVKM. The CDR3 runs 13 residues. V was shortened by 1 base and J by 5 bases, with 6 bases between the two germline ends. The CDR3 DNA reads TGTGCCAGCAGTTTATCAGGGGATCAGCCCCAGCATTTT. Its translation is CASSLSGDQPQHF.

A few counts support this clone. The chain joins TRBV5-1 to TRBJ2-7; D may be TRBD2 (5 bases). Deletions cut 0 bases from V and 2 bases from J, with 9 bases between. Germline V gives CDR1 SGHRS, CDR2 YFSETQ. The CDR3 sequence is 14 residues long. Written as DNA, the CDR3 is TGCGCCAGCAGCTTGGAGGGCGGGCCCTACGAGCAGTACTTC. Its translation is CASSLEGGPYEQYF.